The clone carrying this T cell receptor beta chain was recorded many times. Its specificity is unknown. This sample stems from a study of regulatory T cells in long-lasting Graves disease. Points from the study as a whole: TRBV28, TRBJ1-2 and TRBJ2-5 emerged as the favored segments in persistent disease.

The CDR3 has 12 residues. Germline V gene lookup returns CDR1 DFQATT and CDR2 SNEGSKA (reference sequence). Trimming removed 0 bases from V and 3 bases from J, with 6 bases in between. Time point denoted: newly diagnosed GD, antithyroid drugs for less than 3 months. PBMC-extracted RNA yielded the TCR library. Arm-PCR of CDR3 regions with iRepertoire HTBI primers generated TCR beta libraries. TCRdb re-called the multiplex PCR reads with MiXCR, one entry per CDR3 protein. The sample carries about 470,000 distinct CDR3 sequences, 15% recorded once. These records were also assigned to another study, of T cells in Graves' hyperthyroidism and ophthalmopathy. That source reports: These patients, aged 18 to 65, had recently diagnosed hyperthyroidism lasting under 2 months. Carried out on the TCR CDR3, a first-round RT-PCR used the HTBI primer set. The model identified upcoming ophthalmopathy a median around 7.1 months ahead of onset.

The TCR was taken from a woman aged 25 to 45 with Graves disease. The J gene is TRBJ2-7, the V gene TRBV20-1; D unclear. The specimen was peripheral blood mononuclear cells (PBMCs), collected at new diagnosis, from a patient treated with antithyroid drugs. CDR3 DNA: TGCAGTGCTAGAGATAACGACTACGAGCAGTACTTC. Translated: CSARDNDYEQYF.